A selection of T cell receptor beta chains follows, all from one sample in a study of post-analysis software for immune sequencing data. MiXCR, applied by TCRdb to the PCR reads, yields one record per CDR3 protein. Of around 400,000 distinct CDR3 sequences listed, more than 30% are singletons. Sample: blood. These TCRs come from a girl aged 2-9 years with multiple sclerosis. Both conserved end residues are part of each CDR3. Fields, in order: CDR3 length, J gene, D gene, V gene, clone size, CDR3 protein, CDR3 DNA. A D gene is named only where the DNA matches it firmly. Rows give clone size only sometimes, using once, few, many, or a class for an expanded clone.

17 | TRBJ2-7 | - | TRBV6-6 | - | CASSYSKRGSPSYEQYF | TGTGCCAGCAGTTACTCGAAACGAGGATCCCCCTCCTACGAGCAGTACTTC
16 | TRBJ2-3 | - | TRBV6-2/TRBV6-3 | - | CASSSIPGVRADTQYF | TGTGCCAGCAGTTCAATTCCGGGAGTTAGGGCAGATACGCAGTATTTT
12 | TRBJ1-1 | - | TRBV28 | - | CASSLINTEAFF | TGTGCCAGCAGTTTAATTAACACTGAAGCTTTCTTT
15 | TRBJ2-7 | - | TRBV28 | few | CASSFMQVSSYEQYF | TGTGCCAGCAGTTTTATGCAAGTAAGCTCCTACGAGCAGTACTTC
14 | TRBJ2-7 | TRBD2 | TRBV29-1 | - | CSVAGLAGAYEQYF | TGCAGCGTTGCGGGACTAGCGGGGGCCTACGAGCAGTACTTC
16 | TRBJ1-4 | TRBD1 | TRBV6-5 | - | CASSYHRGATNEKLFF | TGTGCCAGCAGTTATCACAGGGGGGCAACTAATGAAAAACTGTTTTTT
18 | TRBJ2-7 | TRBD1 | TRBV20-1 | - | CSARKTGQGRKSSYEQYF | TGCAGTGCTCGCAAAACCGGACAGGGGAGAAAGAGCTCCTACGAGCAGTACTTC
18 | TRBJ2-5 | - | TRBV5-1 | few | CASSLGRAYNSYQETQYF | TGCGCCAGCAGCTTGGGAAGGGCCTACAACTCGTACCAAGAGACCCAGTACTTC
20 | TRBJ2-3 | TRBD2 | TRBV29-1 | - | CSVDKGGMASGRARRGSQYF | TGCAGCGTTGATAAAGGGGGCATGGCTAGCGGGAGGGCCAGGAGGGGATCGCAGTATTTT
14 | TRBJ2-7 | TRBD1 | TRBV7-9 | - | CASSSGTGLREQYF | TGTGCCAGCAGCTCCGGGACAGGGCTTCGCGAGCAGTACTTC